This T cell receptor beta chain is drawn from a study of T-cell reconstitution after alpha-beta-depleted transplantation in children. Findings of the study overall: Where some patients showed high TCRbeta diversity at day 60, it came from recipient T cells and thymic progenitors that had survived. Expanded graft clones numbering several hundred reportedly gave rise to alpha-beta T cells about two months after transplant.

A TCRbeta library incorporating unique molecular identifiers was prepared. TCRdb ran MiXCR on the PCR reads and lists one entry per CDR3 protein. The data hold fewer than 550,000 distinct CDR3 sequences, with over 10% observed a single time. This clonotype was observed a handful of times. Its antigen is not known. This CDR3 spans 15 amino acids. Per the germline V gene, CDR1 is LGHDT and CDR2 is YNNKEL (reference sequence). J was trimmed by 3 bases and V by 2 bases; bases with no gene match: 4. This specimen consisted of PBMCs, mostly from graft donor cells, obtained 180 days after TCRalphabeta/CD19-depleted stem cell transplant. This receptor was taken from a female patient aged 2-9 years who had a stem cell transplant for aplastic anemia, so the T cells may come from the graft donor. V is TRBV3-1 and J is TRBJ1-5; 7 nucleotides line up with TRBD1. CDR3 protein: CASSQKDRHNQPQHF. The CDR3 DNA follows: TGTGCCAGCAGCCAAAAGGACAGGCACAATCAGCCCCAGCATTTT.